The 2 T cell receptor beta chains reported below all come from one sample, sequenced in a study of CD8+ T cells in alopecia areata. Treatment indicated: oral pan-JAK inhibitor, 5-10 mg twice daily. Extracted RNA was reverse transcribed into cDNA, the sequencing template. TCRdb's table, derived via immunoSEQ multiplex PCR, lists solely in-frame clones and lacks some. The sample has hundreds of thousands of clones; under 40% are singletons. The sequencing here drew on CD4+ T cells sorted from blood, taken between weeks 30 and 35, from a patient treated with tofacitinib. The source of these receptors is a human donor with alopecia areata.

This clone was seen more than once but under ten times. The chain uses TRBV27 and TRBJ2-2; tentatively, D is TRBD1 or TRBD2 (7 bases each). Germline loops: CDR1 MNHEY, CDR2 SMNVEV (reference sequence). V was pared by 3 bases and J by 4 bases, with 15 bases between. The CDR3 length is 16 residues. This chain's CDR3 is CASSFETGRVTGELFF. CDR3 bases: TGTGCCAGCAGTTTCGAGACAGGGAGGGTCACCGGGGAGCTGTTTTTT.

The rearrangement links TRBV5-1 to TRBJ2-1, with no clear D. Per germline, CDR1 SGHRS and CDR2 YFSETQ. V was clipped by 0 bases and J by 0 bases, with 7 bases between them. The CDR3 totals 15 residues. CDR3 residues: CASSLGSSSYNEQFF. CDR3 sequence (DNA): TGCGCCAGCAGCTTGGGGTCCAGCTCCTACAATGAGCAGTTCTTC.